This T cell receptor (beta chain) was obtained from a study of cytomegalovirus exposure and HLA in healthy donors. This clone was found once. The junction shows a germline mismatch at one end, possibly a read error. Primers for the PCR totalled 60 Vbeta and 13 Jbeta. This table comes from immunoSEQ multiplex PCR, and its TCRdb copy is limited to in-frame clones, with some not included. Among roughly 120,000 clones listed, about 80% were seen once. This CDR3 comprises 14 residues. Germline-derived CDR1 and CDR2 are SEHNR and FQNEAQ (reference sequence). The receptor was derived from a young woman in good health and CMV-seronegative. Sequenced sample: PBMCs. This chain links TRBV7-9 with TRBJ2-7; D unresolved. Here the CDR3 DNA reads TGTTCCAGCAGCTTAGCCCAGTCAATCGACGAGCAGTACTTC. This codes for CSSSLAQSIDEQYF. Filled out from reference TRBV7-9 and TRBJ2-7, the complete variable domain reads DTGVSQNPRHKITKRGQNVTFRCDPISEHNRLYWYRQTLGQGPEFLTYFQNEAQLEKSRLLSDRFSAERPKGSFSTLEIQRTEQGDSAMYLCSSSLAQSIDEQYFGPGTRLTVT.